The T cell receptor beta chain described here comes from a study of T cells after yellow fever vaccination. As for the study in general: SMART-Seq v4 Ultra Low Input handled preparation of low-cell-number fractions. Regarding the study as a whole: By day 5 rather than day 15, the secondary response had peaked, though it was weaker.

Template switching by 5'RACE produced TCR cDNA, adding a universal primer site and UMIs. One entry per CDR3 protein results from TCRdb running MiXCR on the 5' RACE reads. In the table there are 200,000 to 250,000 distinct CDR3 sequences, more than 3% of which are singletons. There are many counts of this clonotype. Its antigen is currently unknown. V trimming: 6 bases; J trimming: 0 bases; junction bases outside the gene matches: 10. The CDR3 is made up of 17 amino acids. Germline loops: CDR1 SGHAT, CDR2 FQNNGV. The sequencing here drew on CD4+ T cells sorted from PBMCs, taken 10 days after the yellow fever booster vaccination. The chain is built from TRBV11-2 and TRBJ2-2, with TRBD1 matching over 7 bases. The sequence was collected from a man aged 18 to 29 who received the YFV17D yellow fever vaccine. The CDR3, as DNA: TGTGCCAGCAGTTATACGACAGGGTCGGCGAACACCGGGGAGCTGTTTTTT. This encodes CASSYTTGSANTGELFF. Together with reference TRBV11-2 and TRBJ2-2, the CDR3 gives the full variable domain: EAGVAQSPRYKIIEKRQSVAFWCNPISGHATLYWYQQILGQGPKLLIQFQNNGVVDDSQLPKDRFSAERLKGVDSTLKIQPAKLEDSAVYLCASSYTTGSANTGELFFGEGSRLTVL.